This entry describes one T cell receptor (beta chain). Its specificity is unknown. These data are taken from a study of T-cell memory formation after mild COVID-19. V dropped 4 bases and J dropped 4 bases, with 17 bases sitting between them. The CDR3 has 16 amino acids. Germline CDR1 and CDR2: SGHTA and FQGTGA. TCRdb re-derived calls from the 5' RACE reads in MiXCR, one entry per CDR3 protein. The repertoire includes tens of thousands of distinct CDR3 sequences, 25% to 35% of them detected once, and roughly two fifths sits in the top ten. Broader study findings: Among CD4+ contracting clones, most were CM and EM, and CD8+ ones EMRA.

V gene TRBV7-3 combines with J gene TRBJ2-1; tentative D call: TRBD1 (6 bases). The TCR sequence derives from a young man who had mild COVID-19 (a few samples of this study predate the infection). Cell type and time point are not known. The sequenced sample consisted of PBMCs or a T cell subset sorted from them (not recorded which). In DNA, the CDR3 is TGTGCCAGCAGCTCAGAAGGAGGACAGATTTACAATGAGCAGTTCTTC. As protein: CASSSEGGQIYNEQFF. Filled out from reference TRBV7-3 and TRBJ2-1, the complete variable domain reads GAGVSQTPSNKVTEKGKYVELRCDPISGHTALYWYRQSLGQGPEFLIYFQGTGAADDSGLPNDRFFAVRPEGSVSTLKIQRTERGDSAVYLCASSSEGGQIYNEQFFGPGTRLTVL.